This T cell receptor beta chain was sequenced for a study of cytomegalovirus exposure and HLA in healthy donors. General observations from the study: There were a few CMV-associated chains whose specificity for CMV antigens was confirmed in vitro. It was reported that the classifier diagnosed cytomegalovirus status with high specificity and sensitivity in both the original and validation cohorts. Cytomegalovirus association was listed for 164 TCR beta chains.

The CDR3 covers 15 residues. V dropped 3 bases and J dropped 8; count of bases not matched to a gene: 6. In germline, CDR1 is MNHEY, CDR2 SVGAGI. Among the 120 subjects of the validation cohort, separate from the approximately 660-subject first cohort, were the donors. A word on this clone: What it binds is not known.

TCRdb keeps only in-frame clones here, not all; method: immunoSEQ multiplex PCR. There are 150,000 to 200,000 clones in the sample; over 85% occur only once, and 4% to 5% lies in the top ten. This clonotype was obtained from a man aged 18 to 30 in good health and CMV-seropositive. Sequencing used PBMCs. V usage is TRBV6-5 and J usage is TRBJ2-1; 11 positions match TRBD2. The CDR3 sequence: CASSYTSGSSDEQFF. CDR3 DNA sequence: TGTGCCAGCAGTTATACTAGCGGGAGTTCCGATGAGCAGTTCTTC.